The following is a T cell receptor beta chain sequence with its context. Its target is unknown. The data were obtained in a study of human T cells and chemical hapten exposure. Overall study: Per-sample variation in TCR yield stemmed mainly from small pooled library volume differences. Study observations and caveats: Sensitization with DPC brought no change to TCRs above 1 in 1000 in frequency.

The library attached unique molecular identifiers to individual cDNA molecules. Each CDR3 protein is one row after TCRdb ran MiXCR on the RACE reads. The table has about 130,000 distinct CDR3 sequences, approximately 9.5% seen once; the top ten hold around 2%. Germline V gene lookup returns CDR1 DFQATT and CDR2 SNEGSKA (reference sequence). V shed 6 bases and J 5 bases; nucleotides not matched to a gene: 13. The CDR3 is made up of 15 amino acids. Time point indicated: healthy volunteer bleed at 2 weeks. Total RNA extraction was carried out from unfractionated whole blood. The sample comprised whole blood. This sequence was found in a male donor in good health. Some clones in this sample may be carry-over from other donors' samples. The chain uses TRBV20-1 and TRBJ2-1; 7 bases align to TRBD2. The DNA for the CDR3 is TGCAGTGCAACCCTCCTCAGCGGGGCGCACAATGAGCAGTTCTTC. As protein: CSATLLSGAHNEQFF.